This T cell receptor beta chain comes out of a study of Graves' ophthalmopathy and Graves' hyperthyroidism (dated by TCRdb to the late 2010s). Context from the whole study: Peripheral blood was collected before any treatment was given, at the time of initial diagnosis. In total, over 130 blood samples were TCR-sequenced: fewer than 50 ophthalmopathy, about 75 hyperthyroidism and about 17 hyperthyroidism-to-ophthalmopathy patients. A discovery set of 95 to 100 patients (43 ophthalmopathy, 55 to 60 stable hyperthyroidism) was enrolled to explore V-J signatures distinguishing ophthalmopathy from hyperthyroidism. Following sampling, methimazole starting at 30 mg daily was administered to hyperthyroidism patients, and high-dose intravenous methylprednisolone was administered to ophthalmopathy patients. To tell Graves' ophthalmopathy apart from Graves' hyperthyroidism, and to predict which patients would progress to ophthalmopathy, the study relied on TCR beta repertoire signatures. For independent validation, a separate cohort was made up of around 18 hyperthyroidism patients plus 17 patients who later progressed from hyperthyroidism to ophthalmopathy. In five or six hyperthyroidism patients, the T-cell repertoires found in thyroid tissue were compared with those found in blood.

Looking up the germline V gene (reference sequence) yields CDR1 DFQATT and CDR2 SNEGSKA. The germline V end is reduced by 3 bases and the J end by 4 bases; junction bases left unmatched: 11. The CDR3 runs 15 amino acids, cysteine and phenylalanine included. Only CDR3 DNA remains: 45 bases, in frame from the first base. Ophthalmopathy patients had moderately to severely active disease, Clinical Activity Score of at least 3, NOSPECS grade of at least 4, and disease duration under 3 months. Patients with other autoimmune diseases, uncontrolled infections, pregnancy or lactation were excluded. Diagnosis relied on clinical symptoms, serum thyroxine, TRAb, thyroid ultrasound and orbital computed tomography. PBMCs were isolated from 10 ml of fresh peripheral blood by Ficoll-Paque density gradient centrifugation. Trizol reagent was used to extract the total RNA, and its quality was then checked on an Agilent 2100 Bioanalyzer.

TCR beta CDR3 regions were amplified from RNA transcripts for repertoire sequencing. A first-round RT-PCR used HTBI primers with the Qiagen OneStep RT-PCR kit, followed by a second-round multiplex PCR, size selection and purification. Libraries were sequenced on an Illumina HiSeq2000 using paired-end 100 bp reads. Concerning the study's data processing: SOAPnuke was used to process the reads, removing any read that contained adapters or uncalled bases, had a mean Phred below 15, or lacked an exact match to the constant primer or identifier. COPE v1.2.5 was used to merge the high-quality paired reads. Each unique nucleotide sequence was treated as a clonotype, and MiTCR v1.1 was used to align the clonotypes to the IMGT TRB V, D and J references. The analysis was limited to V-J combinations with a frequency above 0.0001, which together covered 99.2% of repertoires. For each V-J combination, a TCR clonal expansion and chaos score was defined as F50 clonal expansion divided by the chaos observed in the TCRdist matrix. Features were reduced by Welch's t-statistics and random forest to roughly 14 V-J combinations, which fed a naive Bayes classifier. The similarity between thyroid and blood repertoires was quantified using the Morisita-Horn index. TCRdb trimmed the raw reads at Q25, called clones with MiXCR and kept productive beta chains. Merged by CDR3 protein, the rows form single entries marked with the most common genes and DNA. TCRdb, not the authors, supplied the V and J calls. The sample table holds about 700,000 distinct CDR3 sequences, of which 35% to 50% were seen once. The leading ten clones occupy 44% of the sample.

This clonotype has just a few counts. It has no known antigen specificity. It has no much larger one-base neighbor in the sample; base qualities were not kept. Summary of the overall study and its limitations: Sample size was not predetermined statistically, and investigators were not blinded to group allocation. Ophthalmopathy was separated from stable hyperthyroidism by the 13-signature model with about 85% sensitivity and about 81% specificity in cross-validation and with 80%/75% in the test set. In validation, the model predicted ophthalmopathy progression with about 71% sensitivity and approximately 75% specificity; some 13 predicted patients were CT-confirmed with GO in a median of approximately 6.2 months. Among expanded thyroid clonotypes with frequency above 0.001, most also showed up in blood, which suggests that blood repertoires may reflect the thyroid immune response.

This chain joins TRBV20-1 to TRBJ2-5; the central 7 bases match TRBD1. This receptor was taken from an adult man with Graves' ophthalmopathy. The sequencing input was peripheral blood. The DNA reads as follows: TGCAGTGCTAGGCCGTTTACAGGGGAGTTAGAGACCCAGTACTTC. Translated, it reads CSARPFTGELETQYF.